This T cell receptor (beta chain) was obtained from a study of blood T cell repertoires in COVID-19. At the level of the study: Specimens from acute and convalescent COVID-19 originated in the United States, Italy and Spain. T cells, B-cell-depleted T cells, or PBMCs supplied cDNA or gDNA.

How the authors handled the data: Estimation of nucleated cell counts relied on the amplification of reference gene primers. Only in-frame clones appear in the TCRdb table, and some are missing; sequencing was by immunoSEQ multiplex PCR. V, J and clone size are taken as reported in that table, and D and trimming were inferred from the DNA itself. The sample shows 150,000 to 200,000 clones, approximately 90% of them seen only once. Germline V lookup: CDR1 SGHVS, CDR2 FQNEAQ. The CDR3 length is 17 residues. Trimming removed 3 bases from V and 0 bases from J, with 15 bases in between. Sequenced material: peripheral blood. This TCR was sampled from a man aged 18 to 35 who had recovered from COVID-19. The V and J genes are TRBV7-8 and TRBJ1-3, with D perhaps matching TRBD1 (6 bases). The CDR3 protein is CASSLSPRGLSGNTIYF. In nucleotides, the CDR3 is TGTGCCAGCAGCTTGAGCCCCAGGGGTCTCTCTGGAAACACCATATATTTT. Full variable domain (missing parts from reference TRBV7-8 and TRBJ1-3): GAGVSQSPRYKVAKRGQDVALRCDPISGHVSLFWYQQALGQGPEFLTYFQNEAQLDKSGLPSDRFFAERPEGSVSTLKIQRTQQEDSAVYLCASSLSPRGLSGNTIYFGEGSWLTVV.